The 15 T cell receptor beta chains given below trace back to one sample, sequenced in a study of cytomegalovirus exposure and HLA in healthy donors (dated by TCRdb to about 2017). Library preparation employed the immunoSEQ multiplex PCR assay. The multiplex PCR relied on a mix of 60 forward primers for TCR Vbeta segments and 13 reverse primers for TCR Jbeta segments. TCRdb re-hosts the immuneACCESS table, in-frame sequences only. Its copies lack some clones; in the studies checked, an unresolved V gene accounts for under half of them, and the cause for the rest is not known. Recorded for this sample are about 130,000 clones; almost 80% of them occurred a single time. The ten top clones hold over 1.2% of the sample. Sequenced input: PBMCs. These receptors all come from a female donor in good health and CMV-seronegative.

This clone was observed once. The rearrangement joins TRBV5-6 to TRBJ1-1; 9 bases line up with TRBD1. The V and J ends lost 1 base and 3 bases, in that order; junction bases with no gene match: 13. This CDR3 region has 18 residues. Germline values: CDR1 SGHDT, CDR2 YYEEEE. CDR3 sequence reads: CASSLRGTGIGRDTEAFF. CDR3 in DNA: TGTGCCAGCAGCTTGCGCGGGACAGGGATCGGTCGGGACACTGAAGCTTTCTTT. Variable domain in full (rest from reference TRBV5-6 and TRBJ1-1): DAGVTQSPTHLIKTRGQQVTLRCSPKSGHDTVSWYQQALGQGPQFIFQYYEEEERQRGNFPDRFSGHQFPNYSSELNVNALLLGDSALYLCASSLRGTGIGRDTEAFFGQGTRLTVV.

The V gene is TRBV10-3, the J gene TRBJ2-7; D gene unclear. The CDR3 spans 13 residues. Germline-derived CDR1 and CDR2 are ENHRY and SYGVKD. The V gene lost 0 bases and the J gene lost 3 bases, with 6 bases spanning the gap. In DNA, the CDR3 is TGTGCCATCAGTGAGTCAAACAGCTACGAGCAGTACTTC. Protein: CAISESNSYEQYF.

The CDR3 region has the DNA TGTGCCACCTCGGGACTCCGAATTGGGGAGCTGTTTTTT. Translated, it gives CATSGLRIGELFF. The gene calls are TRBV6-5 and TRBJ2-2; D is possibly TRBD2 (6 bases). This CDR3 contains 13 residues. Trimming stripped 10 bases from V and 8 bases from J, with 17 bases between. Germline CDR1 and CDR2: MNHEY and SVGAGI.

V and J are TRBV30 and TRBJ2-2; 14 nucleotides match TRBD2. J was trimmed by 3 bases and V by 3 bases; bases with no gene match: 0. The CDR3 is made up of 15 amino acids. Per the germline V gene, CDR1 is GTSNPN and CDR2 is SVGIG (reference sequence). The CDR3 reads CAWRTSGRDTGELFF. CDR3 nucleotides: TGTGCCTGGAGGACTAGCGGGAGGGACACCGGGGAGCTGTTTTTT.

Here the CDR3 DNA reads TGTGCCAGCAGCCCGGGGACAGAACCTGAAGCTTTCTTT. It encodes CASSPGTEPEAFF. The J gene is TRBJ1-1, the V gene TRBV5-6, with 7 bases aligning to TRBD1. Germline loops: CDR1 SGHDT, CDR2 YYEEEE. CDR3 length: 13 amino acids. The trim removed 4 bases at V and 6 bases at J, leaving 6 bases unmatched.

This clone was seen only a few times. The chain carries TRBV4-1 and TRBJ2-1, with D possibly TRBD2 on 6 matching bases. Germline V lookup: CDR1 MGHRA, CDR2 YSYEKL. Between the trimmed V and J ends, which lost 4 bases and 8 bases, there was a span of 9 bases. CDR3 length: 12 residues. The CDR3 spells CASSRLGYEQFF. In DNA form, the CDR3 reads TGCGCCAGCAGCCGACTAGGCTATGAGCAGTTCTTC.

The V call is TRBV2, the J call TRBJ2-7; maybe TRBD2 (5 bases). The CDR3 covers 15 residues. Per the germline V gene, CDR1 is SNHLY and CDR2 is FYNNEI. V lost 2 bases and J lost 5, with 16 bases in between. CDR3 in DNA: TGTGCCAGCAGTGAAAGCGGACGGCATTTGGACGAGCAGTACTTC. It specifies CASSESGRHLDEQYF.

This clone appeared a few times. V gene TRBV28 combines with J gene TRBJ1-1, with TRBD1 matching over 9 bases. The CDR3 is 12 residues long. V was pared by 4 bases and J by 10 bases, with 4 bases of the junction left unmatched. Germline V lookup: CDR1 MDHEN, CDR2 SYDVKM. The CDR3 DNA reads as TGTGCCAGCAGTTACAGGGGGCCAGGAGCTTTCTTT. It encodes CASSYRGPGAFF.

The chain links TRBV27 to TRBJ1-4; 10 bases map to TRBD1. Looked up from germline, CDR1 is MNHEY and CDR2 is SMNVEV (reference sequence). This CDR3 spans 17 amino acids. The junction had 15 bases not matched to a gene; V was cut back by 6 bases and J by 8 bases. CDR3 nucleotides: TGTGCCAGCAGGTTGACAGGGGGCCTTGGGGGCGCAGAAAAACTGTTTTTT. Protein product: CASRLTGGLGGAEKLFF.

The V and J genes are TRBV5-1 and TRBJ1-5, with a tentative D call TRBD1 (6 bases). The CDR3 is made up of 15 amino acids. V was shortened by 4 bases and J by 2 bases, with 13 bases between the two germline ends. Germline CDR1 is SGHRS and CDR2 is YFSETQ. CDR3 loop: CASSQFGQRNQPQHF. The CDR3, as DNA: TGCGCCAGCAGCCAGTTTGGACAGCGCAATCAGCCCCAGCATTTT.

This clone was seen once. This sequence joins TRBV28 and TRBJ2-5, with D possibly matching TRBD2 (6 bases). Germline V gene sequence: CDR1 MDHEN, CDR2 SYDVKM. The V and J ends lost 10 bases and 2 bases respectively, with 20 bases between them. The CDR3 spans 15 residues. CDR3 amino acids: CANSRTKKRQETQYF. The CDR3, as DNA: TGTGCCAACTCTAGGACTAAAAAGAGACAAGAGACCCAGTACTTC. The full variable domain, in which reference TRBV28 and TRBJ2-5 provide the parts outside the CDR3, is DVKVTQSSRYLVKRTGEKVFLECVQDMDHENMFWYRQDPGLGLRLIYFSYDVKMKEKGDIPEGYSVSREKKERFSLILESASTNQTSMYLCANSRTKKRQETQYFGPGTRLLVL.

The V call is TRBV28, the J call TRBJ2-5; 9 positions agree with TRBD1. This CDR3 has 15 amino acids. J gave up 6 bases and V 6 bases, and 11 bases lay outside the gene matches. The germline CDR1 and CDR2 sequences are MDHEN and SYDVKM. CDR3 in amino acids: CASSQAGTGRKTQYF. CDR3 nucleotides: TGTGCCAGCAGCCAAGCCGGGACAGGGAGGAAGACCCAGTACTTC.

J is TRBJ2-1 and V is TRBV5-1, with 7 nucleotides matching TRBD2. Germline V lookup: CDR1 SGHRS, CDR2 YFSETQ. This CDR3 contains 15 residues. The ends lost 5 bases at V and 8 bases at J; junction bases unmatched: 13. The CDR3 DNA sequence: TGCGCCAGCAGTTCCGGAGGAGCGGGAAAGGATGAGCAGTTCTTC. It is translated as CASSSGGAGKDEQFF.

This clone has just a few counts. This chain connects TRBV11-1 to TRBJ2-7; 7 bases align to TRBD2. Trimming removed 5 bases from V and 3 bases from J; junction bases left unmatched: 10. In germline, CDR1 is SGHAT, CDR2 FQDESV (reference sequence). The CDR3 runs to 15 residues. The CDR3 spells CASSPLARANYEQYF. Here the CDR3 DNA reads TGTGCCAGCAGCCCACTAGCGAGAGCTAACTACGAGCAGTACTTC. The full variable domain, completed using reference TRBV11-1 and TRBJ2-7, is EAEVAQSPRYKITEKSQAVAFWCDPISGHATLYWYRQILGQGPELLVQFQDESVVDDSQLPKDRFSAERLKGVDSTLKIQPAELGDSAMYLCASSPLARANYEQYFGPGTRLTVT.

The table lists this clone with a few counts. The chain joins TRBV6-5 to TRBJ2-7, with a possible D match to TRBD1 (6 bases). The CDR3 is 14 amino acids. Germline values: CDR1 MNHEY, CDR2 SVGAGI. The germline V and J ends were trimmed by 8 bases and 0 bases, with 14 bases remaining between them. DNA for the CDR3: TGTGCCAGCGACGACAGGTTCTACTCCTACGAGCAGTACTTC. It specifies CASDDRFYSYEQYF.